Below are 29 T cell receptor beta chains sequenced from a single sample in a study of blood T cell repertoires in COVID-19. Libraries were prepared by immunoSEQ multiplex PCR; TCRdb keeps only in-frame clonotypes and omits some of them. Seen here are tens of thousands of clones, roughly 80% observed once, and the top ten hold around a sixth. Sequencing input: peripheral blood. The origin of the receptors is a woman of 80 years or more with active or convalescent COVID-19.

The rearrangement joins TRBV4-3 to TRBJ1-1; D possibly corresponds to TRBD1 (6 bases). The CDR3 totals 14 residues. Trimming cost V 4 bases and J 3 bases, with 12 bases left between them. Per germline, CDR1 LGHNA and CDR2 YSLEER. CDR3 sequence (DNA): TGCGCCAGCAGCCCACGGGGACATTACACTGAAGCTTTCTTT. As protein: CASSPRGHYTEAFF.

This chain uses TRBV24-1 with TRBJ2-3; weak D call: TRBD1 (6 bases). CDR1 is KGHDR and CDR2 is SFDVKD in the germline V gene. Trimming stripped 1 base from V and 2 bases from J, with 12 bases between. This CDR3 has 16 residues. The CDR3 here is CATSDFSRGNTDTQYF. In nucleotides, the CDR3 is TGTGCCACCAGTGATTTCTCCAGGGGCAACACAGATACGCAGTATTTT.

The gene calls are TRBV28 and TRBJ1-2; D unclear. The CDR3 is 13 amino acids. V lost 4 bases to trimming and J lost 8 bases, with 14 bases between them. Looked up from germline, CDR1 is MDHEN and CDR2 is SYDVKM. The CDR3 bases are TGTGCCAGCAGTTCCCCTATGGGCTTCGGCTACACCTTC. Encoded protein: CASSSPMGFGYTF.

The chain recombines TRBV19 with TRBJ2-2, with D perhaps matching TRBD1 (6 bases). This CDR3 is built from 13 residues. V was pared by 9 bases and J by 8 bases, with 16 bases between. Germline loops: CDR1 LNHDA, CDR2 SQIVND (reference sequence). DNA of the CDR3: TGTGCCAGCAGACAGGTTCTAATGGGGGAGCTGTTTTTT. Its protein product is CASRQVLMGELFF.

V is TRBV18 and J is TRBJ1-4, with 10 nucleotides matching TRBD1. Germline V gene sequence: CDR1 KGHSH, CDR2 LQKENI. J lost 6 bases, V lost 2 bases, and 0 bases had no gene match. The CDR3 consists of 14 residues. The CDR3 DNA sequence: TGTGCCAGCTCACCAGGGACAGGGGATGAAAAACTGTTTTTT. It encodes CASSPGTGDEKLFF.

The V gene is TRBV2, the J gene TRBJ2-3; 8 nucleotides line up with TRBD2. This CDR3 comprises 15 residues. V lost 4 bases to trimming and J lost 1 base; unmatched junction nucleotides: 4. Germline V CDR1 and CDR2: SNHLY, FYNNEI. The CDR3 loop is CASSVGRGGTDTQYF. Written as DNA, the CDR3 is TGTGCCAGCAGTGTGGGGCGGGGGGGCACAGATACGCAGTATTTT.

The rearrangement uses TRBV7-2 and TRBJ2-1, with 10 bases lining up with TRBD2. CDR1 and CDR2 from the germline V gene are SGHTA and FQGNSA. The V gene end was trimmed by 1 base and the J gene end by 9 bases; junction bases not matched to a gene: 6. This CDR3 comprises 15 residues. The CDR3 DNA follows: TGTGCCAGCAGCTTAGAGCGGGGGGGCTATCCTGAGCAGTTCTTC. As protein: CASSLERGGYPEQFF.

The V call is TRBV6-5, the J call TRBJ2-5, with D possibly being TRBD1 (6 bases). Germline V gene data show CDR1 as MNHEY and CDR2 as SVGAGI. The CDR3 is 14 amino acids. V lost 9 bases and J lost 1, with 15 bases in between. The DNA for the CDR3 is TGTGCCAGTCGTACGGGACACCTCCAAGAGACCCAGTACTTC. This codes for CASRTGHLQETQYF.

DNA of the CDR3: TGTGCCAGCAGCCTAGGGGGACTACAAGAGACCCAGTACTTC. Protein sequence: CASSLGGLQETQYF. The J gene is TRBJ2-5, the V gene TRBV28, with D tentatively TRBD2 (7 bases). Deletions cut 6 bases from V and 2 bases from J, with 13 bases between. The CDR3 runs 14 residues. The germline V gene encodes CDR1 MDHEN and CDR2 SYDVKM.

This sequence joins TRBV9 and TRBJ1-2, with D possibly matching TRBD1 (5 bases). The germline V gene encodes CDR1 SGDLS and CDR2 YYNGEE. Trimming removed 0 bases at V and 4 bases at J, with 13 bases between. This CDR3 comprises 15 residues. CDR3 sequence reads: CASSVEGSGGYGYTF. The CDR3 bases are TGTGCCAGCAGCGTAGAGGGGTCGGGGGGCTATGGCTACACCTTC.

This rearrangement joins TRBV7-3 to TRBJ2-1; 8 bases align to TRBD1. This CDR3 region has 15 residues. Germline CDR1 is SGHTA and CDR2 is FQGTGA. Unmatched junction bases numbered 7, after V lost 9 bases and J lost 0 bases. CDR3 coding DNA: TGTGCCAGTTTGGACAGGGTAGGCTCCTACAATGAGCAGTTCTTC. Translated, it gives CASLDRVGSYNEQFF.

The J gene is TRBJ2-3, the V gene TRBV7-2; 8 bases fit TRBD2. The CDR3 consists of 15 residues. Trimming removed 5 bases from V and 0 bases from J; junction bases left unmatched: 4. Germline lookup yields CDR1 SGHTA and CDR2 FQGNSA. This CDR3 is CASSPSGGSTDTQYF. The CDR3 coding sequence is TGTGCCAGCAGCCCGAGCGGGGGAAGCACAGATACGCAGTATTTT.

This rearrangement joins TRBV5-1 to TRBJ2-3; perhaps TRBD2 as D (5 bases). Trimming cost V 5 bases and J 2 bases, with 12 bases left between them. Germline V gene lookup returns CDR1 SGHRS and CDR2 YFSETQ. This CDR3 contains 14 residues. DNA for the CDR3: TGCGCCAGCAGGGGGAGCACAACCACAGATACGCAGTATTTT. Protein: CASRGSTTTDTQYF.

This clone was observed a single time. The chain couples TRBV28 to TRBJ1-5, with a weak D call TRBD1 (5 bases). There are 12 residues in the CDR3. From germline, CDR1 is MDHEN and CDR2 SYDVKM. Trimming removed 4 bases at V and 10 bases at J, with 11 bases between. The CDR3 region is CASSSGHFPQHF. The CDR3 DNA reads TGTGCCAGCAGTTCCGGACACTTTCCCCAGCATTTT.

This rearrangement joins TRBV28 to TRBJ1-2; 7 nucleotides align to TRBD1. This CDR3 spans 13 amino acids. V lost 10 bases, J lost 5 bases, and 10 bases stayed unmatched. Germline-derived CDR1 and CDR2 are MDHEN and SYDVKM. Here the CDR3 DNA reads TGTGCCACACGACAGGGCTTTAGGTATGGCTACACCTTC. Translation: CATRQGFRYGYTF.

The gene calls are TRBV6-5 and TRBJ2-5, with D possibly matching TRBD2 (5 bases). The CDR3 is made up of 13 amino acids. The germline V and J ends were trimmed by 6 bases and 5 bases, with 13 bases remaining between them. Per the germline V gene, CDR1 is MNHEY and CDR2 is SVGAGI. This CDR3 is CASSLTRGETQYF. CDR3 bases: TGTGCCAGCAGCCTGACACGAGGGGAGACCCAGTACTTC.

The genes are TRBV28 and TRBJ1-1; D is possibly TRBD1 (5 bases). V lost 6 bases to trimming and J lost 0 bases, with 8 bases between them. In germline, CDR1 is MDHEN, CDR2 SYDVKM. The CDR3 is 13 residues long. The DNA for the CDR3 is TGTGCCAGCAGGGGGCAAGTGAACACTGAAGCTTTCTTT. Its protein product is CASRGQVNTEAFF.

The chain recombines TRBV4-3 with TRBJ2-2; D is possibly TRBD2 (6 bases). V shed 0 bases and J shed 7 bases, with 21 bases lying between them. From germline, CDR1 is LGHNA and CDR2 YSLEER. The CDR3 is 18 amino acids. CDR3 residues: CASSQEQEGGRRSGELFF. The CDR3 DNA follows: TGCGCCAGCAGCCAAGAACAAGAGGGAGGCCGGCGGAGCGGGGAGCTGTTTTTT.

The rearrangement uses TRBV28 and TRBJ1-3, with 9 bases fitting TRBD1. The CDR3 totals 15 residues. Germline-derived CDR1 and CDR2 are MDHEN and SYDVKM. With 5 bases clipped from V and 4 bases from J, the junction kept 6 bases outside the gene matches. This CDR3 reads CASSVGQGSGNTIYF. In nucleotides, the CDR3 is TGTGCCAGCAGTGTGGGACAGGGCTCGGGAAACACCATATATTTT.

Here the CDR3 reads CASSGARNTIYF. The CDR3 DNA reads as TGTGCCAGTAGTGGAGCCCGAAACACCATATATTTT. J is TRBJ1-3 and V is TRBV19; D is undetermined. CDR1 LNHDA and CDR2 SQIVND come from the germline V gene (reference sequence). The CDR3 has 12 amino acids. The germline V and J ends were trimmed by 5 bases and 5 bases, with 7 bases remaining between them.

The rearrangement uses TRBV3-1 (or the pseudogene TRBV3-2) and TRBJ1-5; no reliable D call. Germline V CDR1 and CDR2: LGHDT, YNNKEL (reference sequence). Deletions cut 1 base from V and 1 base from J, with 11 bases between. The CDR3 has 16 amino acids. The CDR3 sequence: CASSQGGGGSNQPQHF. CDR3 bases: TGTGCCAGCAGCCAAGGGGGAGGAGGCAGCAATCAGCCCCAGCATTTT.

The chain couples TRBV13 to TRBJ2-7; D is uncertain. CDR1 PRHDT and CDR2 FYEKMQ come from the germline V gene (reference sequence). V was trimmed by 1 base and J by 3 bases, leaving 7 bases between them. The CDR3 has 13 amino acids. CDR3 nucleotides: TGTGCCAGCAGCTTAGTCCCCAACTACGAGCAGTACTTC. Protein product: CASSLVPNYEQYF.

This chain connects TRBV10-3 to TRBJ2-2, with 7 bases fitting TRBD1. From germline, CDR1 is ENHRY and CDR2 SYGVKD. Losses at the gene ends were 5 bases for V and 4 bases for J; bases not matched to a gene: 4. The CDR3 runs to 14 residues. The CDR3 DNA reads as TGTGCCATCAGTAGGGACAGCGTCACCGGGGAGCTGTTTTTT. Residues: CAISRDSVTGELFF.

The chain couples TRBV6-2 or TRBV6-3 to TRBJ2-5, with TRBD2 matching over 11 bases. CDR3 length equals 14 residues. Germline V gene data show CDR1 as MNHEY and CDR2 as SVGEGT. V gave up 6 bases and J gave up 5 bases; unmatched junction bases: 5. The CDR3 is CASSQTSGIETQYF. CDR3 in DNA: TGTGCCAGCAGCCAGACTAGCGGGATTGAGACCCAGTACTTC.

The chain joins TRBV6-2 or TRBV6-3 to TRBJ1-2; 9 positions agree with TRBD1. The V gene end was trimmed by 4 bases and the J gene end by 8 bases; junction bases not matched to a gene: 8. Per germline, CDR1 MNHEY and CDR2 SVGEGT. This CDR3 has 14 residues. The chain's CDR3 is CASSSVTGQGGYTF. The CDR3, as DNA: TGTGCCAGCAGTTCCGTAACGGGACAGGGCGGCTACACCTTC.

The rearrangement links TRBV15 to TRBJ1-4, with D possibly TRBD1 on 5 matching bases. V dropped 0 bases and J dropped 8 bases, with 10 bases sitting between them. CDR1 LNHNV and CDR2 YYDKDF come from the germline V gene (reference sequence). The CDR3 contains 14 residues. The CDR3 sequence is CATSRDRGNEKLFF. Written as DNA, the CDR3 is TGTGCCACCAGCAGAGATAGGGGTAACGAAAAACTGTTTTTT.

The CDR3 protein is CASSFKKGGVNYEQYF. The CDR3 nucleotides read TGTGCCAGCAGTTTCAAAAAGGGGGGGGTGAACTACGAGCAGTACTTC. The chain combines TRBV28 with TRBJ2-7; perhaps TRBD2 as D (7 bases). CDR3 length: 16 residues. Trimming cost V 3 bases and J 3 bases, with 18 bases left between them. The germline V gene has CDR1 MDHEN and CDR2 SYDVKM.

The gene calls are TRBV7-2 and TRBJ1-2; tentatively, D is TRBD1 (5 bases). This CDR3 contains 12 residues. Germline V gene lookup returns CDR1 SGHTA and CDR2 FQGNSA. Trimming cost V 5 bases and J 8 bases, with 12 bases left between them. As DNA, the CDR3 is TGTGCCAGCAGCAGACAGTTAGAGGGCTACACCTTC. This encodes CASSRQLEGYTF.

The rearrangement joins TRBV27 to TRBJ1-6, with unresolved D. This CDR3 spans 15 amino acids. V was clipped by 2 bases and J by 7 bases, with 12 bases between them. The V gene's germline CDR1 is MNHEY and CDR2 SMNVEV (reference sequence). CDR3 sequence reads: CASSLRSFGNSPLHF. For the CDR3, the DNA is TGTGCCAGCAGTTTACGCAGCTTCGGGAATTCACCCCTCCACTTT.